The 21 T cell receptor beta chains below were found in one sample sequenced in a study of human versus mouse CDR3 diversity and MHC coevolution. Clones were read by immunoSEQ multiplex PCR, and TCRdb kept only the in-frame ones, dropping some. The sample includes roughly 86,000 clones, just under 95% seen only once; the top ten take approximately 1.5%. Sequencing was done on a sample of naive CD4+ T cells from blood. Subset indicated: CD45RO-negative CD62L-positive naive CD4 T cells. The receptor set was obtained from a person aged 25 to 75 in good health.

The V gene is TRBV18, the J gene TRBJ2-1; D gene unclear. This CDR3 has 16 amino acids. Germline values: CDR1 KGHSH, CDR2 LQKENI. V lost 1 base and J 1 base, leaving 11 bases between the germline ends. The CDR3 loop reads CASSPLSTRSYNEQFF. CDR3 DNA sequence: TGTGCCAGCTCACCACTTTCCACGAGATCCTACAATGAGCAGTTCTTC.

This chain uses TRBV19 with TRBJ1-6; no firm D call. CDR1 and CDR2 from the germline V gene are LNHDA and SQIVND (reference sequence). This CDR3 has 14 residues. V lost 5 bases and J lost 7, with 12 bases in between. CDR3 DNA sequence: TGTGCCAGTAGTGAGGCGGCGAGGAATTCACCCCTCCACTTT. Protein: CASSEAARNSPLHF.

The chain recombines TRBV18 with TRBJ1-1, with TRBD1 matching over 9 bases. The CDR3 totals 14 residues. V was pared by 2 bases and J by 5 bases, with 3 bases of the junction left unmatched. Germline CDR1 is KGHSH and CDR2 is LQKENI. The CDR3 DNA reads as TGTGCCAGCTCACCAACAGGGGGCTGGACTGAAGCTTTCTTT. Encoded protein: CASSPTGGWTEAFF.

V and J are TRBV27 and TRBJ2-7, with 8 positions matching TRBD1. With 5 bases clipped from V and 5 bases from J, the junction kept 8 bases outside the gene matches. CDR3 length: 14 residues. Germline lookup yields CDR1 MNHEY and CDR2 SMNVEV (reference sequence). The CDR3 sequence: CASSPPGQVHEQYF. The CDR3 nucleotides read TGTGCCAGCAGTCCCCCGGGACAGGTCCACGAGCAGTACTTC.

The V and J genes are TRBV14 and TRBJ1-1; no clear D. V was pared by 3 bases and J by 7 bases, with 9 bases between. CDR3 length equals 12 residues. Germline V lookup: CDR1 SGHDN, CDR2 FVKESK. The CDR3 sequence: CASSQEPIEAFF. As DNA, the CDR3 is TGTGCCAGCAGCCAGGAGCCTATTGAAGCTTTCTTT.

The CDR3 DNA follows: TGTGCCAGCAGCCTTACAGGGGGCACGTCCTACGAGCAGTACTTC. Translating gives CASSLTGGTSYEQYF. The J gene is TRBJ2-5, the V gene TRBV7-3; 9 bases align to TRBD1. The closer fit of TRBJ2-7 to the DNA end suggests the J call may be wrong. The CDR3 runs 15 residues. Germline V gene data show CDR1 as SGHTA and CDR2 as FQGTGA.

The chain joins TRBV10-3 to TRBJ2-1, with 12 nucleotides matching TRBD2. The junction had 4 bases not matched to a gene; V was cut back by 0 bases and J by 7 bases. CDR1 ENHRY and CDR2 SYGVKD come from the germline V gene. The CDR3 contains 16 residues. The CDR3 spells CAISESLTSGSNEQFF. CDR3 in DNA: TGTGCCATCAGTGAGTCACTGACTAGCGGGAGTAATGAGCAGTTCTTC.

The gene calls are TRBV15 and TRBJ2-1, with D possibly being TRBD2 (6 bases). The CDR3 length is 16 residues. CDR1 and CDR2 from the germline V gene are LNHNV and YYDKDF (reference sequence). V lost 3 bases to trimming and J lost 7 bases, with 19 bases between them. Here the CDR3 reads CATSRERAGIGNEQFF. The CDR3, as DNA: TGTGCCACCAGCAGGGAGAGAGCGGGCATTGGGAATGAGCAGTTCTTC.

The CDR3 reads CASSVGTGGYEQYF. The CDR3 DNA is TGTGCCAGCAGTGTGGGGACAGGGGGCTACGAGCAGTACTTC. The chain carries TRBV6-4 and TRBJ2-7, with 11 bases matching TRBD1. With 4 bases clipped from V and 3 bases from J, the junction kept 2 bases outside the gene matches. Germline values: CDR1 MRHNA, CDR2 SNTAGT. The CDR3 has 14 amino acids.

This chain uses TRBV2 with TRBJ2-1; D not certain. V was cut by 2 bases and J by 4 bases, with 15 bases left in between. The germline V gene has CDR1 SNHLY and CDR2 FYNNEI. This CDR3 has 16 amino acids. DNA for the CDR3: TGTGCCAGCAGTGAAAGATTGGGCAGGAATTACAATGAGCAGTTCTTC. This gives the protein CASSERLGRNYNEQFF.

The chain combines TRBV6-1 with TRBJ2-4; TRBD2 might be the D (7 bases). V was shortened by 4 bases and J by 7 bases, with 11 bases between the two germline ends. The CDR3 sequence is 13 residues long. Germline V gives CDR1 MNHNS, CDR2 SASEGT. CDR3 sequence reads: CASSGGGLNIQYF. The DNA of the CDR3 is TGTGCCAGCAGTGGGGGGGGCTTGAACATTCAGTACTTC.

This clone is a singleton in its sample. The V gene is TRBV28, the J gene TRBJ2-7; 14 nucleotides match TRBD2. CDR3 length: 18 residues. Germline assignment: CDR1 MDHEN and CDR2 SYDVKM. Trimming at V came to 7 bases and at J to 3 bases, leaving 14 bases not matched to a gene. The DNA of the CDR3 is TGTGCCAGCACAACCTCGACTAGCGGGAGGGCCGGGGGCTACGAGCAGTACTTC. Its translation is CASTTSTSGRAGGYEQYF.

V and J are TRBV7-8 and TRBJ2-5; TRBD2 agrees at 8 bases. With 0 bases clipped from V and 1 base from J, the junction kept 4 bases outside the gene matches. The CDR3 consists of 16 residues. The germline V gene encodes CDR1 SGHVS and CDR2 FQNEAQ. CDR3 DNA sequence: TGTGCCAGCAGCTTAGCTCCCAGCGGGGGCCAAGAGACCCAGTACTTC. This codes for CASSLAPSGGQETQYF. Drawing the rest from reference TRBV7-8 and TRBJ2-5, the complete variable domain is GAGVSQSPRYKVAKRGQDVALRCDPISGHVSLFWYQQALGQGPEFLTYFQNEAQLDKSGLPSDRFFAERPEGSVSTLKIQRTQQEDSAVYLCASSLAPSGGQETQYFGPGTRLLVL.

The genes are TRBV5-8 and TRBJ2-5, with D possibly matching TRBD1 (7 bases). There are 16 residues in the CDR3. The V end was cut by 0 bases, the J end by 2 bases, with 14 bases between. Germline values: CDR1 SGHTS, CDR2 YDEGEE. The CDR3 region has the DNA TGTGCCAGCAGCTTGGGTCAGGGGGGTAATCAAGAGACCCAGTACTTC. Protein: CASSLGQGGNQETQYF.

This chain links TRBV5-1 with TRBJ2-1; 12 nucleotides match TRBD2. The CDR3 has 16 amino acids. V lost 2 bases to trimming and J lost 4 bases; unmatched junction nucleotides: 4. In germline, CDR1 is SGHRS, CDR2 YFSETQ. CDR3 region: CASSFALAGGYNEQFF. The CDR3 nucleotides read TGCGCCAGCAGCTTCGCACTAGCGGGGGGTTACAATGAGCAGTTCTTC.

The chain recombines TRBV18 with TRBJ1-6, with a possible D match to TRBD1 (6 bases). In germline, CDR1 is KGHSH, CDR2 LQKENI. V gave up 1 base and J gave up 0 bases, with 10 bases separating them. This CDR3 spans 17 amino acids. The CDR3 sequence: CASSPRQGLSYNSPLHF. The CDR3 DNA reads TGTGCCAGCTCACCACGGCAGGGGCTCTCCTATAATTCACCCCTCCACTTT.

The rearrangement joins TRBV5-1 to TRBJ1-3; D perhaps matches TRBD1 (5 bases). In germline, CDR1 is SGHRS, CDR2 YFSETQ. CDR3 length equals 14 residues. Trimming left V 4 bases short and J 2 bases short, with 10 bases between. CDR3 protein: CASSDGTTGNTIYF. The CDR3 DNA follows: TGCGCCAGCAGCGATGGGACTACTGGAAACACCATATATTTT.

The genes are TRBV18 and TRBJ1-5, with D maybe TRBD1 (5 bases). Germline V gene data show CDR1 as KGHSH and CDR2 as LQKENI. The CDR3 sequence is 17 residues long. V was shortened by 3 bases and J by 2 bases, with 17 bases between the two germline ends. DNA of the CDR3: TGTGCCAGCTCACCCCGGGGGAACCCGGAGGGCAATCAGCCCCAGCATTTT. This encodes CASSPRGNPEGNQPQHF.

In DNA form, the CDR3 reads TGTGCCAGCAGCTTGGTTGGCAGGGGGCTAGGCGGGGAGCTGTTTTTT. Its protein product is CASSLVGRGLGGELFF. The rearrangement links TRBV5-6 to TRBJ2-2; TRBD1 matches 8 bases. The CDR3 has 16 amino acids. Germline V gene lookup returns CDR1 SGHDT and CDR2 YYEEEE. The V segment lost 0 bases and the J segment 7 bases; nucleotides outside the gene matches: 8.

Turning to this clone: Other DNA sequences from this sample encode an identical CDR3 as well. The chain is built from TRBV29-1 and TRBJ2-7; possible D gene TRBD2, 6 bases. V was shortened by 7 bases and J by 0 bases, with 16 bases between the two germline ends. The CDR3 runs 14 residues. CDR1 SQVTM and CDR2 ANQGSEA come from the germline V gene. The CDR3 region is CSAKLGGSSYEQYF. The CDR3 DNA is TGCAGCGCTAAACTTGGGGGGAGCTCCTACGAGCAGTACTTC.

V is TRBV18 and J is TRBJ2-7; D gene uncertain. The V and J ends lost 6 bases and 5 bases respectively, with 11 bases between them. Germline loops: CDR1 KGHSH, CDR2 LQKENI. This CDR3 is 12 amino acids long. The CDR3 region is CASSLSQNEQYF. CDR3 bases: TGTGCCAGCTCGTTGTCACAGAACGAGCAGTACTTC.